This section outlines one T cell receptor (beta chain) sequence together with its context. This record comes from a study of blood T cell repertoires in COVID-19. Study overall: Sites in the United States, Italy and Spain provided acute and convalescent COVID-19 samples. Sample material is recorded as cDNA or gDNA derived from T cells, B-cell-depleted T cells, or PBMCs.

The ends lost 4 bases at V and 7 bases at J; junction bases unmatched: 5. This CDR3 has 14 residues. The germline CDR1 and CDR2 sequences are SGDLS and YYNGEE. Authors' methods: Amplification of reference gene primers was used by the study to estimate nucleated cell counts. Assay used: immunoSEQ multiplex PCR; TCRdb lists only in-frame clones, some missing. The DNA was the basis for D and trimming; V, J and clone size are from that table. The data contain about 220,000 clones, about four fifths of them singletons. Sample: peripheral blood. The rearrangement uses TRBV9 and TRBJ1-3; 10 nucleotides match TRBD1. The sequence derives from a woman in her seventies with acute or convalescent COVID-19. The CDR3 reads CASSTGQGGNTIYF. CDR3 bases: TGTGCCAGCAGCACAGGACAGGGGGGTAACACCATATATTTT.